In its sample, the clone carrying this TCR beta chain was seen once. Its antigen is currently unknown. This entry belongs to a study of cytomegalovirus exposure and HLA in healthy donors. Notes on the study in general: Per a later analysis, 15,000 to 20,000 TCR beta sequences showed association with HLA alleles at 0.05 false discovery rate.

Primers: 60 Vbeta forward and 13 Jbeta reverse. Repertoires were generated with immunoSEQ multiplex PCR, while TCRdb's copy carries only in-frame clones and drops some. The table shows 150,000 to 200,000 clones, with 70% to 80% occurring only once. The sequence was obtained from a woman aged 50 to 60 in good health and CMV-seronegative. Sequenced sample: PBMCs.

CDR3 amino acids: CASSSRQGSYEQYF. The CDR3 DNA reads TGTGCCAGCAGCTCTAGACAGGGATCCTACGAGCAGTACTTC. The V call is TRBV11-2, the J call TRBJ2-7; 7 bases agree with TRBD1. The CDR3 contains 14 residues. CDR1 is SGHAT and CDR2 is FQNNGV in the germline V gene. Unmatched junction bases numbered 4, after V lost 4 bases and J lost 1 base.